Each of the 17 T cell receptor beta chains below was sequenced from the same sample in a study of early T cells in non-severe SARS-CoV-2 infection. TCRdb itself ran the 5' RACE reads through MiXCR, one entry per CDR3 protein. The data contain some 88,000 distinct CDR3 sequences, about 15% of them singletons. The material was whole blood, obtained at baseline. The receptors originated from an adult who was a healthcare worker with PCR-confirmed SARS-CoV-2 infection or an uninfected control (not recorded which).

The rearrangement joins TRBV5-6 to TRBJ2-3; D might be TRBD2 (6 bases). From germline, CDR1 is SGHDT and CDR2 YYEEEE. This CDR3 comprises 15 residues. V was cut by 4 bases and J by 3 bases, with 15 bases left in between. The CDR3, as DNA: TGTGCCAGCAGCCCCGGAGTCCTAGCGACAGATACGCAGTATTTT. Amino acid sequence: CASSPGVLATDTQYF.

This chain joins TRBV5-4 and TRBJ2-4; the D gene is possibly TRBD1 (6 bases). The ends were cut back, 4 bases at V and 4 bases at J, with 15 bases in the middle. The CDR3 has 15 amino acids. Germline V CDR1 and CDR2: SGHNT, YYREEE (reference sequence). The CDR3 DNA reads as TGTGCCAGCAGCGAACTGGACAGCGATAAAAACATTCAGTACTTC. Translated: CASSELDSDKNIQYF.

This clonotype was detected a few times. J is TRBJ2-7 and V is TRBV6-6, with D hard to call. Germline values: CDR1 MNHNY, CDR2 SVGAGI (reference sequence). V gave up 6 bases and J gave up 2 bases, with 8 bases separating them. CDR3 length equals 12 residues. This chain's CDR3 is CASRGRPYEQYF. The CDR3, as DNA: TGTGCCAGCAGGGGCAGGCCCTACGAGCAGTACTTC.

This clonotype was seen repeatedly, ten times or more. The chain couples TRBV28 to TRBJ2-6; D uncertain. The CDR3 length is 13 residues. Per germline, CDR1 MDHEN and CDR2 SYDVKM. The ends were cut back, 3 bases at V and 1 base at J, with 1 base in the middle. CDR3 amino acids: CASSFSGANVLTF. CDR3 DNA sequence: TGTGCCAGCAGTTTTTCTGGGGCCAACGTCCTGACTTTC. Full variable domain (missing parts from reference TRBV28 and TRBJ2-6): DVKVTQSSRYLVKRTGEKVFLECVQDMDHENMFWYRQDPGLGLRLIYFSYDVKMKEKGDIPEGYSVSREKKERFSLILESASTNQTSMYLCASSFSGANVLTFGAGSRLTVL.

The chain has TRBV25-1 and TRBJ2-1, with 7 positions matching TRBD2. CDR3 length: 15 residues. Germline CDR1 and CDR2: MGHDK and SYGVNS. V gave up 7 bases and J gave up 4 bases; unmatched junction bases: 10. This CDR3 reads CASTAGVDMYNEQFF. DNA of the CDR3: TGTGCCAGCACTGCGGGAGTGGATATGTACAATGAGCAGTTCTTC.

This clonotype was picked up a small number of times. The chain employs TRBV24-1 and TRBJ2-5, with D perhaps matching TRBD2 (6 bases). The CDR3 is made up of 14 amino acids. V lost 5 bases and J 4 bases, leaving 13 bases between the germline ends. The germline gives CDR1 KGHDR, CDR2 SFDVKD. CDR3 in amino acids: CATSGTSLAETQYF. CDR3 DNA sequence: TGTGCCACCAGTGGTACTAGCTTGGCAGAGACCCAGTACTTC.

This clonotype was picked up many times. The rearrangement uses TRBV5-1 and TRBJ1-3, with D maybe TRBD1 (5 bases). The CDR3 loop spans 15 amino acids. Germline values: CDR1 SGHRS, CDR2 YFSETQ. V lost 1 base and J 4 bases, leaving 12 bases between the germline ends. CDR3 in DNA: TGCGCCAGCAGCTTGACTTTTGGGGGAGGAAACACCATATATTTT. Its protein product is CASSLTFGGGNTIYF.

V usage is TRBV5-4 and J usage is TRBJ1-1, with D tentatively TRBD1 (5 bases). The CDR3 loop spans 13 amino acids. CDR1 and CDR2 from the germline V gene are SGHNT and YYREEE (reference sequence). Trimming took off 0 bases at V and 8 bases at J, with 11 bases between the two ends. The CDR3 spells CASSLEGLGEAFF. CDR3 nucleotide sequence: TGTGCCAGCAGCTTGGAGGGACTAGGCGAAGCTTTCTTT.

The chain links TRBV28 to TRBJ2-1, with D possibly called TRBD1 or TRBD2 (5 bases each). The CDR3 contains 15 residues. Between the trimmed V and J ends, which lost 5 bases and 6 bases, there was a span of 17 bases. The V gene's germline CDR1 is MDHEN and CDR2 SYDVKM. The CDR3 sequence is CASSTPRELFNEQFF. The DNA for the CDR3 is TGTGCCAGCAGTACCCCCAGGGAGCTCTTCAATGAGCAGTTCTTC.

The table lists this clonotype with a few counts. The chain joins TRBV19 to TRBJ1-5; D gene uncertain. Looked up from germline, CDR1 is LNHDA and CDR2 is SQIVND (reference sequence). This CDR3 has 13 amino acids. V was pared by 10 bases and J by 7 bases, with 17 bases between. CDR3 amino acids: CATLGHVGQPQHF. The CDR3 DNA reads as TGTGCCACCCTCGGCCACGTCGGGCAGCCCCAGCATTTT.

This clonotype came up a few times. CDR3 nucleotide sequence: TGTGCCAGCAGCTTAATGGACAGGGGTTTTCACACCATATATTTT. It translates to CASSLMDRGFHTIYF. The chain recombines TRBV7-2 with TRBJ1-3; the match to TRBD1 covers 9 bases. CDR1 SGHTA and CDR2 FQGNSA come from the germline V gene. Unmatched junction bases numbered 7, after V lost 2 bases and J lost 8 bases. This CDR3 is 15 amino acids long.

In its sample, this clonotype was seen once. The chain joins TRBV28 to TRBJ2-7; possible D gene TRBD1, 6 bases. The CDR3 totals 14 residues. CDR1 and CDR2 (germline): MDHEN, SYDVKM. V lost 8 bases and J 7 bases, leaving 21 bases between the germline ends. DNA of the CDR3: TGTGCCAGCGTACAAACAGGGTCCCCGGGAGAGCAGTACTTC. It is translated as CASVQTGSPGEQYF.

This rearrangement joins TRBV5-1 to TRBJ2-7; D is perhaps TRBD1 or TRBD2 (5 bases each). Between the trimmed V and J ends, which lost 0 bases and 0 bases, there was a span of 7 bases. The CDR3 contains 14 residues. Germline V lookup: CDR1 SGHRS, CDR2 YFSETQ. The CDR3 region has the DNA TGCGCCAGCAGCTTGGGGGGACCCTCCTACGAGCAGTACTTC. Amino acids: CASSLGGPSYEQYF.

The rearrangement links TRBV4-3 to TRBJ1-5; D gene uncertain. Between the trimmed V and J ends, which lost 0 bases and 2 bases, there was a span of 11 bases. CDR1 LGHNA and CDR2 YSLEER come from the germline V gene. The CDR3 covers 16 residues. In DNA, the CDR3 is TGCGCCAGCAGCCAAGACCGAGGGTCGGGCAATCAGCCCCAGCATTTT. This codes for CASSQDRGSGNQPQHF.

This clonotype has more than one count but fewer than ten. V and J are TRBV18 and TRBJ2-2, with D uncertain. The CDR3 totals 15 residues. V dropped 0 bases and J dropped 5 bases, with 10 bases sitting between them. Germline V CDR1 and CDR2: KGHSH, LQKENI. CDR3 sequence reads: CASSPPGRSTGELFF. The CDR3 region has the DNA TGTGCCAGCTCACCACCAGGACGTAGTACCGGGGAGCTGTTTTTT.

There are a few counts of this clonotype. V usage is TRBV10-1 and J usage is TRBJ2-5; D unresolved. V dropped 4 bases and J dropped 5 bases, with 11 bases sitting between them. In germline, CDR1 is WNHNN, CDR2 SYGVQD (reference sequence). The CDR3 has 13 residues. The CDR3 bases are TGCGCCAGCAGTGGTCTTAGGATGGAGACCCAGTACTTC. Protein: CASSGLRMETQYF.

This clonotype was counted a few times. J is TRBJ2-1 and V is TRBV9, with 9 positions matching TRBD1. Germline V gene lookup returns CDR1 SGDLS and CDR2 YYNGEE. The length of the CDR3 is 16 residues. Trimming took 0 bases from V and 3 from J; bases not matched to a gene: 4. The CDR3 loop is CASSVGADRGYNEQFF. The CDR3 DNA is TGTGCCAGCAGCGTAGGCGCGGACAGGGGCTACAATGAGCAGTTCTTC.